This TCR beta chain was captured in a study of response to subunit inactivated influenza vaccine. Each CDR3 protein is one row after TCRdb ran MiXCR on the RT-PCR reads. The sample contains hundreds of thousands of distinct CDR3 sequences, approximately 17% of which appear only once. This CDR3 has 16 amino acids. From germline, CDR1 is LNHNV and CDR2 YYDKDF (reference sequence). The V end was cut by 1 base, the J end by 5 bases, with 17 bases between. Study-wide points: Each seasonal flu vaccination may recruit only limited new T cells, authors suggested.

This clonotype was seen more than once but under ten times. No antigen is known for it. The chain joins TRBV15 to TRBJ2-5; the D gene is possibly TRBD1 (5 bases). The sequenced sample was PBMCs from blood, obtained around 5 days after vaccination. The TCR sequence derives from a man aged 45-60 years who received an inactivated influenza vaccine. The CDR3 region has the DNA TGTGCCACCAGCAGAGGCACGATGGCAGGGTTGGAGACCCAGTACTTC. Its protein is CATSRGTMAGLETQYF.